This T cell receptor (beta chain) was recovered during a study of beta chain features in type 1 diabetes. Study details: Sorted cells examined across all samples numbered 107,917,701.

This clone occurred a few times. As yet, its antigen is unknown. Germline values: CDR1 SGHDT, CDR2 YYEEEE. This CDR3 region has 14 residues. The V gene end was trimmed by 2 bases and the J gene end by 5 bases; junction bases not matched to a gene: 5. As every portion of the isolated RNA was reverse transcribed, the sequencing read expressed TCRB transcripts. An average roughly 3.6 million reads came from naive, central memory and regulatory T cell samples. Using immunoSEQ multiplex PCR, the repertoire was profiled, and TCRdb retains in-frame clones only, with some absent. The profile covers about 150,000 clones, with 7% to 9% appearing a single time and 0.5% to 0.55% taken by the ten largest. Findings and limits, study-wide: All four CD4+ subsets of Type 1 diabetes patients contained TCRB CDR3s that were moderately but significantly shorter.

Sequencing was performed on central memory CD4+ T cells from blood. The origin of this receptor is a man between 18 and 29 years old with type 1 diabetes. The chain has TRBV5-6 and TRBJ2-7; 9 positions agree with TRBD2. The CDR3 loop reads CASSFRAGGDEQYF. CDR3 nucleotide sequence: TGTGCCAGCAGCTTTAGAGCGGGAGGAGACGAGCAGTACTTC. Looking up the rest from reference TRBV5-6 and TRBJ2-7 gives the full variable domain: DAGVTQSPTHLIKTRGQQVTLRCSPKSGHDTVSWYQQALGQGPQFIFQYYEEEERQRGNFPDRFSGHQFPNYSSELNVNALLLGDSALYLCASSFRAGGDEQYFGPGTRLTVT.